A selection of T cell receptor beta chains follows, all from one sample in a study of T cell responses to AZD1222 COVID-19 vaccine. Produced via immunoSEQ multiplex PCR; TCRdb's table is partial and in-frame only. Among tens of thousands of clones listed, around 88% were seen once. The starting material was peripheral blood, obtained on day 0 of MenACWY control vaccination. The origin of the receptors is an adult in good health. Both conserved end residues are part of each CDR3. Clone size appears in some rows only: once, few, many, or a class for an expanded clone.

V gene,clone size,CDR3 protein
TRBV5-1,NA,CASGTGSSYEQYF
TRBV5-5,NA,CASSLPGPREGTQYF
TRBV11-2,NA,CASSLEYSLRGEQYF
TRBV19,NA,CASSTDRLHGYTF
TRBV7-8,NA,CASSQRGTYNSPLHF
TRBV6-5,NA,CASSTGRRNTEAFF
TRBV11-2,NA,CASSPLRGGPNEQFF
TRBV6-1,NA,CASSEALLSSNQPQHF
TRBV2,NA,CASSQRTVNTGELFF
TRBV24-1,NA,CATSDGWGNDQPQHF
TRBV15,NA,CATSGDIMTYNEQFF
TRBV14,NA,CASSHPGALNTEAFF
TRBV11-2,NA,CASSSGYRGAPNEKLFF
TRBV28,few,CASLDFRGYSGNTIYF
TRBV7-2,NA,CASSLNPGAQTQYF
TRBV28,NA,CASRQRGGVTGNQPQHF
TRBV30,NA,CAWSGMGGSQETQYF
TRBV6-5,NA,CASSSPGQRTEAFF
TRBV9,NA,CASSVGPDNNQPQHF
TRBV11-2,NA,CASSGTGQAFPEAFF
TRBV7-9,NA,CASSLGQGSYNEQFF
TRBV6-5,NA,CASSNRQVHQPQHF
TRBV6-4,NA,CASSDRGRTGELFF
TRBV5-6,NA,CASSLAISGQSHGYTF
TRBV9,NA,CASSVDRQLTDTQYF
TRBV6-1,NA,CASSELGQGNSPLHF
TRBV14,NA,CASSQSRHSPLHF
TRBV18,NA,CASSPGDPTIGYTF